Following are 16 T cell receptor beta chains from one sample sequenced in a study of post-analysis software for immune sequencing data. Study-wide points: Controls showed lower frequencies than patients for roughly five TRBV segments, and TRBV5-6, TRBV5-1 and TRBV20-1 were among these.

These receptors have no known antigen. Unique molecular identifiers were carried by the TCR beta cDNA libraries. TCRdb re-derived calls from the PCR reads in MiXCR, one entry per CDR3 protein. The sample consists of about 770,000 distinct CDR3 sequences, roughly 50% of them appearing once. Sequenced input: blood. These receptors originate from a girl between 10 and 17 years old with multiple sclerosis.

The rearrangement uses TRBV20-1 and TRBJ1-2, with 9 bases matching TRBD1. This CDR3 is built from 14 residues. Germline loops: CDR1 DFQATT, CDR2 SNEGSKA (reference sequence). V was pared by 0 bases and J by 3 bases, with 2 bases of the junction left unmatched. CDR3 nucleotide sequence: TGCAGTGCTAGAGAAACAGGGGGCGACTATGGCTACACCTTC. This sequence encodes CSARETGGDYGYTF.

This sequence joins TRBV18 and TRBJ2-1; 15 positions match TRBD2. V shed 4 bases, J shed 5 bases, and the junction held 0 bases outside the gene matches. Germline V gene lookup returns CDR1 KGHSH and CDR2 LQKENI. The CDR3 is made up of 15 amino acids. In DNA form, the CDR3 reads TGTGCCAGCTCACGGACTAGCGGGAGGGACAATGAGCAGTTCTTC. Translated: CASSRTSGRDNEQFF.

The genes are TRBV7-2 and TRBJ2-5, with TRBD1 matching 9 bases. J lost 6 bases, V lost 4 bases, and 6 bases had no gene match. CDR3 length equals 14 residues. The germline gives CDR1 SGHTA, CDR2 FQGNSA. The CDR3 reads CASSYTGGAKTQYF. CDR3 DNA: TGTGCCAGCAGCTATACAGGGGGCGCGAAGACCCAGTACTTC.

This clonotype occurred a few times. J is TRBJ2-5 and V is TRBV6-5; D call uncertain. Trimming left V 4 bases short and J 1 base short, with 16 bases between. Germline assignment: CDR1 MNHEY and CDR2 SVGAGI. The CDR3 covers 16 residues. As DNA, the CDR3 is TGTGCCAGCAGTTCGGCTTTAGGGCATCCCCAAGAGACCCAGTACTTC. Protein sequence: CASSSALGHPQETQYF.

This sequence joins TRBV29-1 and TRBJ2-1; D perhaps matches TRBD2 (5 bases). V lost 3 bases, J lost 7 bases, and 16 bases lay in between. Germline lookup yields CDR1 SQVTM and CDR2 ANQGSEA. The CDR3 spans 14 residues. In DNA, the CDR3 is TGCAGCGTTGAGGAGGAAACTCTCGAGAATGAGCAGTTCTTC. It yields the protein CSVEEETLENEQFF.

This clonotype was observed a few times. The V gene is TRBV27, the J gene TRBJ2-4, with TRBD2 identical over 9 bases. The CDR3 extends over 14 amino acids. Trimming cost V 7 bases and J 13 bases; bases outside gene matches: 14. Germline V gene data show CDR1 as MNHEY and CDR2 as SMNVEV (reference sequence). The CDR3 reads CASTTGTSLHKQYF. In DNA, the CDR3 is TGTGCCAGCACCACCGGGACTAGCCTCCACAAGCAGTACTTC.

The chain employs TRBV7-9 and TRBJ2-5, with TRBD1 as a possible D gene (7 bases). CDR1 is SEHNR and CDR2 is FQNEAQ in the germline V gene (reference sequence). Trimming shortened V by 0 bases and J by 4 bases, and 12 bases separated the two germline ends. The CDR3 length is 15 residues. DNA for the CDR3: TGTGCCAGCAGCTTAGCGGAGGGGGCCGGAGAGACCCAGTACTTC. This encodes CASSLAEGAGETQYF.

The V call is TRBV25-1, the J call TRBJ2-5, with D tentatively TRBD1 (5 bases). Trimming pared 4 bases from V and 7 bases from J, leaving 13 bases between. The CDR3 is 13 amino acids. Germline values: CDR1 MGHDK, CDR2 SYGVNS. CDR3 in amino acids: CASSAPRVWTQYF. In DNA, the CDR3 is TGTGCCAGCAGTGCTCCCAGGGTGTGGACCCAGTACTTC.

Ten or more counts support this clonotype. The V call is TRBV7-9, the J call TRBJ2-7; 8 positions match TRBD2. The CDR3 totals 14 residues. Germline CDR1 and CDR2: SEHNR and FQNEAQ (reference sequence). V lost 2 bases and J lost 2; bases outside the gene matches: 2. CDR3 nucleotide sequence: TGTGCCAGCAGCTTATCGGGGGGGACCTACGAGCAGTACTTC. This translates into CASSLSGGTYEQYF.

This clonotype was seen more than once but under ten times. The chain uses TRBV7-2 and TRBJ2-7, with a tentative D call TRBD2 (5 bases). This CDR3 is 15 amino acids long. V lost 1 base, J lost 2 bases, and 12 bases lay in between. In germline, CDR1 is SGHTA, CDR2 FQGNSA. This chain's CDR3 is CASSLDGSAPYEQYF. The CDR3 DNA is TGTGCCAGCAGCTTAGATGGGAGCGCGCCCTACGAGCAGTACTTC.

This sequence joins TRBV28 and TRBJ2-5; D is uncertain. The end of the DNA aligns better with TRBJ2-7, so the J call may be wrong. The germline V gene has CDR1 MDHEN and CDR2 SYDVKM. This CDR3 has 12 amino acids. CDR3 bases: TGTGCCAGCAGTATCCCATGGGACGAGCAGTACTTC. The encoded protein is CASSIPWDEQYF.

This chain connects TRBV12-3 or TRBV12-4 to TRBJ2-3, with 7 bases matching TRBD2. V lost 4 bases to trimming and J lost 5 bases; unmatched junction nucleotides: 9. This CDR3 is built from 15 residues. The CDR3 DNA follows: TGTGCCAGCAGTTGGGGGGGAGAGGCAGGAGATACGCAGTATTTT. Its translation: CASSWGGEAGDTQYF.

The CDR3 protein is CSARDWASGTSEQYF. CDR3 in DNA: TGCAGTGCTAGAGATTGGGCTAGCGGGACCAGCGAGCAGTACTTC. This chain connects TRBV20-1 to TRBJ2-7; the match to TRBD2 covers 9 bases. Germline V gene sequence: CDR1 DFQATT, CDR2 SNEGSKA (reference sequence). The CDR3 totals 15 residues. The trim removed 0 bases at V and 6 bases at J, leaving 9 bases unmatched.

This chain joins TRBV29-1 and TRBJ2-3; 14 positions match TRBD2. The CDR3 covers 15 residues. V was clipped by 6 bases and J by 10 bases; unmatched bases: 12. In germline, CDR1 is SQVTM, CDR2 ANQGSEA. For the CDR3, the DNA is TGCAGCGTCCGGACTAGCGGGGGGATTGGGGGTGCGCAGTATTTT. It encodes CSVRTSGGIGGAQYF.

The chain joins TRBV12-3 or TRBV12-4 to TRBJ1-5; D is ambiguous. The CDR3 sequence is 11 residues long. V was cut by 3 bases and J by 6 bases, with 3 bases left in between. CDR3 sequence: CASSLSQPQHF. CDR3 DNA: TGTGCCAGCAGTTTGAGTCAGCCCCAGCATTTT.

The chain carries TRBV20-1 and TRBJ2-1, with TRBD2 matching over 15 bases. Germline assignment: CDR1 DFQATT and CDR2 SNEGSKA (reference sequence). V shed 4 bases and J 0 bases; nucleotides not matched to a gene: 10. CDR3 size: 19 residues. CDR3 bases: TGCAGTGCTACGGACGGACTAGCGGGAGGGCCAATCTCCTACAATGAGCAGTTCTTC. This encodes CSATDGLAGGPISYNEQFF.